A few counts support the clone carrying this T cell receptor (beta chain). Its antigen is currently unknown. These data belong to a study of beta chain features in type 1 diabetes. Study results and limitations: Type 1 diabetes patients had moderately but significantly shorter TCRB CDR3s in all four CD4+ subsets.

Of the isolated RNA, all was reverse transcribed, and so the sequenced material was expressed TCRB transcripts. Sequencing was performed with immunoSEQ multiplex PCR; in TCRdb, only in-frame clones are kept and a portion is missing. The data hold about 140,000 clones, with about 7% observed a single time. Sequences were obtained from central memory CD4+ T cells from blood. The receptor was derived from a woman aged 25 to 39 in good health.

The CDR3 DNA follows: TGTGCCAGCAGCTTGAAACAGCCCTCCCGCGATACGCAGTATTTT. Residues: CASSLKQPSRDTQYF. The gene calls are TRBV5-4 and TRBJ2-3, with no clear D. There are 15 residues in the CDR3. Trimming removed 1 base from V and 6 bases from J, with 15 bases in between. Germline loops: CDR1 SGHNT, CDR2 YYREEE (reference sequence).